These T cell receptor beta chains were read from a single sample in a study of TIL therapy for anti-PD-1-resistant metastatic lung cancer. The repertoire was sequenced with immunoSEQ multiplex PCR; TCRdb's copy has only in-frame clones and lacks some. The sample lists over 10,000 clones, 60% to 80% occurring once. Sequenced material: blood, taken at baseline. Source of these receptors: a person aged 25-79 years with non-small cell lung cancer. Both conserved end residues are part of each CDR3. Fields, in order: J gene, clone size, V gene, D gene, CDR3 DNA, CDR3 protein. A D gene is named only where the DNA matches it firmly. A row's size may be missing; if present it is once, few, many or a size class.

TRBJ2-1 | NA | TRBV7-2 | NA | TGTGCCAGCAGCCGGGACGGCAGCTCCTACAATGAGCAGTTCTTC | CASSRDGSSYNEQFF
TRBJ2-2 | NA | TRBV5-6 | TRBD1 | TGTGCCAGCAGCTTGGGTTACGGACAGGGTTTTACCGGGGAGCTGTTTTTT | CASSLGYGQGFTGELFF
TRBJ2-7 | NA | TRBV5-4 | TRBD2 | TGTGCCAGCAGCTTGTCGACCTACGTCGCGGGAGCCTACGAGCAGTACTTC | CASSLSTYVAGAYEQYF
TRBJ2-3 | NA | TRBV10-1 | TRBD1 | TGCGCCAGCAGTGAGGGGACAGGGACGTGGAGAGATACGCAGTATTTT | CASSEGTGTWRDTQYF
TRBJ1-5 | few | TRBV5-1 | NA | TGCGCCAGCAGCCCAGGACAGTCTAGCAATCAGCCCCAGCATTTT | CASSPGQSSNQPQHF
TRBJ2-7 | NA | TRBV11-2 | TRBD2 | TGTGCCAGCAGCAAGCAATCTAGCGGGCTAGTCGACGAGCAGTACTTC | CASSKQSSGLVDEQYF
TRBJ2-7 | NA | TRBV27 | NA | TGTGCCAGCAGTTCAGGGGTCGAGCAGTACTTC | CASSSGVEQYF
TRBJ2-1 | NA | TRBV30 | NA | TGTGCCTGGAACGTACGGGAGAGCTCCTACAATGAGCAGTTCTTC | CAWNVRESSYNEQFF
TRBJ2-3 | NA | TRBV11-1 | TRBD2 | TGTGCCAGCAGTGAGGCGGGAGGGACAGATACGCAGTATTTT | CASSEAGGTDTQYF
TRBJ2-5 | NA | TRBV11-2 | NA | TGTGCCAGCAGCTTAGATTTCGGGCTAGAGTACGAGCAAGAGACCCAGTACTTC | CASSLDFGLEYEQETQYF
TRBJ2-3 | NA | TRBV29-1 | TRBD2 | TGCAGCGTGGGGGATAGCGGGAGGACAGATACGCAGTATTTT | CSVGDSGRTDTQYF
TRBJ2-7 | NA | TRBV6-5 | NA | TGTGCCACGCGGGGAAGAGAGGCCTACGAGCAGTACTTC | CATRGREAYEQYF
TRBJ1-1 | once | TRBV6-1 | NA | TGTGCCAGCAGTGGGTACTCCGCGGGGAACACTGAAGCTTTCTTT | CASSGYSAGNTEAFF
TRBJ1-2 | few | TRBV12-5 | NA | TGTGCTAGTGGTTTGGCCTCTGGCCTTCGCTATGGCTACACCTTC | CASGLASGLRYGYTF
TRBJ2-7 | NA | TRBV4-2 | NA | TGTGCCAGCAGCCAAGAAGGAGTAGGTCAGGGCTACGAGCAGTACTTC | CASSQEGVGQGYEQYF
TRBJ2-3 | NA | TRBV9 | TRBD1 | TGTGCCAGCAGCCGACAGGGGGCTAGGGCAGATACGCAGTATTTT | CASSRQGARADTQYF
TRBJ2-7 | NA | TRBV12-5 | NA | TGTGCTAGTGGTTTGAGACTAGATCACGAGCAGTACTTC | CASGLRLDHEQYF
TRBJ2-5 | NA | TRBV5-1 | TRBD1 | TGCGCCAGCAGCTTGGTCCCTACAGGGGGAAAGACCCAGTACTTC | CASSLVPTGGKTQYF
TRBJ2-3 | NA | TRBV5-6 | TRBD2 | TGTGCCAGCAGCCCCGTCAAGCGGGACACAGATACGCAGTATTTT | CASSPVKRDTDTQYF
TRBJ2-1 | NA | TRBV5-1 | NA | TGCGCCAGCAGCGAACCAACTAGTTCTGAGCAGTTCTTC | CASSEPTSSEQFF
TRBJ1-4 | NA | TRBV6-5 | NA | TGTGCCAGCAGGGCTGGACAGACAACTAATGAAAAACTGTTTTTT | CASRAGQTTNEKLFF
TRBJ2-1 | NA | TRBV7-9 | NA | TGTGCCAGCAGCCTCTTAGGGAGTCAGTACAATGAGCAGTTCTTC | CASSLLGSQYNEQFF
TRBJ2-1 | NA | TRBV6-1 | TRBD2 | TGTGCCAGCAGTGACTTTAGCGGGTCCTACAATGAGCAGTTCTTC | CASSDFSGSYNEQFF
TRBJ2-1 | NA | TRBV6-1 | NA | TGTGCCAGCAGTGAAATGGAGATCAATGAGCAGTTCTTC | CASSEMEINEQFF
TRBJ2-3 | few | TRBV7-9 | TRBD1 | TGTGCCAGCAGCGATGAGGGGACAGGGGGACCCACAGATACGCAGTATTTT | CASSDEGTGGPTDTQYF
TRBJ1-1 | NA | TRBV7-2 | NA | TGTGCCAGCAGCTTAGTGCCAGAGAACACTGAAGCTTTCTTT | CASSLVPENTEAFF
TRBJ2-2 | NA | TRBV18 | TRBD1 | TGTGCCAGCTCACCCCGGACAGGGAAGACCGGGGAGCTGTTTTTT | CASSPRTGKTGELFF
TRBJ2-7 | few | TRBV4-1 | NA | TGCGCCAGCAGCCAAGAGGACGGGGCCTACGAGCAGTACTTC | CASSQEDGAYEQYF
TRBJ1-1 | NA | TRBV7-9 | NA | TGTGCCAGCAGCTTAGGAGGTGACACTGAAGCTTTCTTT | CASSLGGDTEAFF
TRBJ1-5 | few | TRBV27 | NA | TGTGCCAGCAGTTCCCAAAATCAGCCCCAGCATTTT | CASSSQNQPQHF
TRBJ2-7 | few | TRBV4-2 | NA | TGTGCCAGCAGCCAAGTGGGATTGGCTAACGAGCAGTACTTC | CASSQVGLANEQYF
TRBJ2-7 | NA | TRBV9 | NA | TGTGCCAGCAGCGTAGGACAGGCAGCCTACGAGCAGTACTTC | CASSVGQAAYEQYF
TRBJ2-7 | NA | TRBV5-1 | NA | TGCGCCAGCAGTTTCATGCACGAGCAGTACTTC | CASSFMHEQYF
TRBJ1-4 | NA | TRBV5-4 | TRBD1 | TGTGCCAGCAGCTTGGGGCGCGGACAGGGAGGGGTTGAAAAACTGTTTTTT | CASSLGRGQGGVEKLFF
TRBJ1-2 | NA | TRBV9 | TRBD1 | TGTGCCAGCAGCGTTTCGAAGACAGGGGGCACTGGCTACACCTTC | CASSVSKTGGTGYTF
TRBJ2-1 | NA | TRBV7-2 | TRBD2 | TGTGCCAGCAGCTTAGATCGGGCTAGCGGGATCCCCAATGAGCAGTTCTTC | CASSLDRASGIPNEQFF